The next 27 T cell receptor beta chains were all read from a single sample in a study of shared clonotypes between healthy human individuals. Sequenced by immunoSEQ multiplex PCR; TCRdb stores in-frame clones only, minus some. The sample has 600,000 to 750,000 clones; about two thirds are singletons. Input material: memory CD4+ T cells sorted from blood. The subset: CD45RA-negative fraction. Every receptor here comes from a woman in her thirties in good health.

The genes are TRBV19 and TRBJ2-7; D is possibly TRBD2 (7 bases). The V end was cut by 1 base, the J end by 1 base, with 14 bases between. The germline V gene encodes CDR1 LNHDA and CDR2 SQIVND (reference sequence). The CDR3 spans 16 residues. The CDR3 loop reads CASSIAGGTTSYEQYF. The CDR3 DNA follows: TGTGCCAGTAGTATAGCGGGGGGCACGACGTCCTACGAGCAGTACTTC.

CDR3 coding DNA: TGTGCAAGTCGCTTTGGGACAGGGGTTCTTAGCACAGATACGCAGTATTTT. Translating it yields CASRFGTGVLSTDTQYF. The genes are TRBV12-2 and TRBJ2-3; TRBD1 reflects the table's D call only, with no check against the DNA. TRBV12-2 is classified as a pseudogene. The CDR3 spans 17 residues.

A word on this clone: Different DNA sequences within this sample yield the same CDR3. The rearrangement links TRBV5-1 to TRBJ2-1, with D perhaps matching TRBD1 or TRBD2 (6 bases each). The V gene's germline CDR1 is SGHRS and CDR2 YFSETQ. This CDR3 contains 15 residues. Trimming took 2 bases from V and 3 from J, leaving 12 bases between them. The CDR3 region is CASSFGGGGYNEQFF. The CDR3 nucleotides read TGCGCCAGCAGCTTCGGGGGCGGTGGCTACAATGAGCAGTTCTTC.

This clone has a single count. The chain links TRBV5-1 to TRBJ2-5; perhaps TRBD1 as D (6 bases). This CDR3 is built from 13 residues. V dropped 4 bases and J dropped 5 bases, with 12 bases sitting between them. In germline, CDR1 is SGHRS, CDR2 YFSETQ. This chain's CDR3 is CASSKGERETQYF. The CDR3 DNA is TGCGCCAGCAGCAAGGGGGAGCGGGAGACCCAGTACTTC.

This chain links TRBV19 with TRBJ1-1; no definite D call. Germline values: CDR1 LNHDA, CDR2 SQIVND (reference sequence). This CDR3 has 15 residues. The V and J ends lost 3 bases and 6 bases respectively, with 17 bases between them. The CDR3 here is CASSMFFGGVAEAFF. DNA for the CDR3: TGTGCCAGTAGTATGTTCTTCGGTGGGGTCGCTGAAGCTTTCTTT.

CDR3 protein: CSVELQLPSYEQYF. The CDR3 nucleotides read TGCAGCGTTGAGCTTCAACTGCCTTCCTACGAGCAGTACTTC. The V call is TRBV29-1, the J call TRBJ2-7; D is unclear. CDR1 is SQVTM, CDR2 ANQGSEA, per germline. V lost 3 bases, J lost 1 base, and 13 bases lay in between. The CDR3 totals 14 residues.

The V gene is TRBV7-9, the J gene TRBJ2-1; 7 positions agree with TRBD2. In germline, CDR1 is SEHNR, CDR2 FQNEAQ (reference sequence). V gave up 3 bases and J gave up 2 bases; unmatched junction bases: 4. The CDR3 has 15 amino acids. The CDR3 loop is CASSFGRGTYNEQFF. CDR3 sequence (DNA): TGTGCCAGCAGCTTCGGGCGGGGGACCTACAATGAGCAGTTCTTC. Full variable domain (missing parts from reference TRBV7-9 and TRBJ2-1): DTGVSQNPRHKITKRGQNVTFRCDPISEHNRLYWYRQTLGQGPEFLTYFQNEAQLEKSRLLSDRFSAERPKGSFSTLEIQRTEQGDSAMYLCASSFGRGTYNEQFFGPGTRLTVL.

The rearrangement uses TRBV5-6 and TRBJ1-5; TRBD1 matches 7 bases. V dropped 3 bases and J dropped 7; count of bases not matched to a gene: 4. Germline CDR1 SGHDT, CDR2 YYEEEE. The CDR3 consists of 13 residues. In DNA form, the CDR3 reads TGTGCCAGCAGCTATACAGGGGAGCAGCCCCAGCATTTT. Translating gives CASSYTGEQPQHF.

The chain links TRBV7-9 to TRBJ1-5, with unresolved D. Germline loops: CDR1 SEHNR, CDR2 FQNEAQ (reference sequence). The CDR3 runs 14 residues. Trimming cost V 4 bases and J 4 bases, with 11 bases left between them. The CDR3 nucleotides read TGTGCCAGCAGCTCGGACGGTATAAATCAGCCCCAGCATTTT. Its translation: CASSSDGINQPQHF.

The gene calls are TRBV10-3 and TRBJ2-7; a possible D gene is TRBD1 (6 bases). The CDR3 sequence is 13 residues long. CDR1 is ENHRY and CDR2 is SYGVKD in the germline V gene. V was shortened by 5 bases and J by 3 bases, with 11 bases between the two germline ends. In DNA form, the CDR3 reads TGTGCCATCAGTAACAGGGTCCTCTACGAGCAGTACTTC. Translation gives CAISNRVLYEQYF.

The V gene is TRBV27, the J gene TRBJ2-4, with 8 nucleotides matching TRBD2. CDR1 and CDR2 from the germline V gene are MNHEY and SMNVEV (reference sequence). This CDR3 has 14 residues. Unmatched junction bases numbered 5, after V lost 6 bases and J lost 4 bases. This chain's CDR3 is CASSDTGGKNIQYF. CDR3 nucleotide sequence: TGTGCCAGCAGCGACACGGGGGGGAAAAACATTCAGTACTTC.

A single count supports this clone. CDR3 protein: CASSLAGGGDYEQYF. Here the CDR3 DNA reads TGTGCCAGCAGTTTAGCGGGTGGAGGGGACTACGAGCAGTACTTC. J is TRBJ2-7 and V is TRBV28, with D maybe TRBD2 (6 bases). Trimming cost V 2 bases and J 3 bases, with 14 bases left between them. The CDR3 has 15 residues. Germline V gene sequence: CDR1 MDHEN, CDR2 SYDVKM.

A few counts support this clone. J is TRBJ2-3 and V is TRBV5-1; TRBD1 agrees at 8 bases. V dropped 4 bases and J dropped 3; count of bases not matched to a gene: 4. This CDR3 comprises 14 residues. The V gene's germline CDR1 is SGHRS and CDR2 YFSETQ. The CDR3 loop is CASSNRGSTDTQYF. The CDR3 coding sequence is TGCGCCAGCAGCAACAGGGGGAGTACAGATACGCAGTATTTT.

The J gene is TRBJ1-4, the V gene TRBV28, with 10 bases aligning to TRBD1. The V gene's germline CDR1 is MDHEN and CDR2 SYDVKM. The CDR3 loop spans 15 amino acids. The J segment lost 7 bases and the V segment lost 7 bases, leaving 9 bases of the junction unmatched. CDR3 DNA sequence: TGTGCCAGCATCAATGTCGGGACAGGGGCTGAAAAACTGTTTTTT. It is translated as CASINVGTGAEKLFF.

The V call is TRBV6-1, the J call TRBJ2-3, with unresolved D. The CDR3 is made up of 13 amino acids. V gave up 8 bases and J gave up 2 bases, with 11 bases separating them. The V gene's germline CDR1 is MNHNS and CDR2 SASEGT. CDR3 in DNA: TGTGCCAGCCTTAGACGGAACACAGATACGCAGTATTTT. Protein sequence: CASLRRNTDTQYF.

V usage is TRBV7-2 and J usage is TRBJ1-4; TRBD1 matches at 9 bases. Per germline, CDR1 SGHTA and CDR2 FQGNSA. This CDR3 spans 14 amino acids. V lost 5 bases, J lost 8 bases, and 6 bases stayed unmatched. CDR3 DNA: TGTGCCAGCAGCAAGGGACAGGGAAGCGAAAAACTGTTTTTT. Translation: CASSKGQGSEKLFF.

The gene calls are TRBV5-1 and TRBJ2-5, with unresolved D. From germline, CDR1 is SGHRS and CDR2 YFSETQ. The CDR3 totals 12 residues. The V end was cut by 1 base, the J end by 5 bases, with 6 bases between. CDR3 DNA sequence: TGCGCCAGCAGCTTGACCCAGGAGACCCAGTACTTC. It is translated as CASSLTQETQYF.

This clone showed up just once. The CDR3 is CASSTVGGGELFF. The CDR3, as DNA: TGCGCCAGCAGCACCGTTGGTGGCGGGGAGCTGTTTTTT. V gene TRBV5-1 combines with J gene TRBJ2-2, with no clear D. The germline gives CDR1 SGHRS, CDR2 YFSETQ. The length of the CDR3 is 13 residues. Trimming removed 4 bases at V and 7 bases at J, with 11 bases between.

The chain links TRBV5-6 to TRBJ2-7; the match to TRBD1 covers 7 bases. CDR1 and CDR2 from the germline V gene are SGHDT and YYEEEE. The CDR3 totals 13 residues. V was clipped by 4 bases and J by 3 bases; unmatched bases: 4. CDR3 protein: CASSLTGYYEQYF. In DNA, the CDR3 is TGTGCCAGCAGCCTGACAGGGTACTACGAGCAGTACTTC.

V and J are TRBV7-9 and TRBJ2-3; D ambiguous. Germline loops: CDR1 SEHNR, CDR2 FQNEAQ (reference sequence). This CDR3 has 15 amino acids. V was cut by 1 base and J by 5 bases, with 13 bases left in between. The CDR3 region has the DNA TGTGCCAGCAGCTTAGGGGTCGCGTTTGGAGATACGCAGTATTTT. Amino acid sequence: CASSLGVAFGDTQYF.

V is TRBV9 and J is TRBJ2-3; TRBD2 aligns across 9 bases. Germline V gene data show CDR1 as SGDLS and CDR2 as YYNGEE. V shed 8 bases and J 4 bases; nucleotides not matched to a gene: 8. There are 14 residues in the CDR3. CDR3 DNA: TGTGCCAGTGGGGCTAGCGGGACTTCAGATACGCAGTATTTT. Its translation: CASGASGTSDTQYF.

This clone was detected once. V usage is TRBV2 and J usage is TRBJ1-1; D perhaps matches TRBD1 (5 bases). The CDR3 spans 14 residues. The V gene's germline CDR1 is SNHLY and CDR2 FYNNEI. V was shortened by 4 bases and J by 7 bases, with 16 bases between the two germline ends. The CDR3: CASSGRTGAFEAFF. The CDR3 DNA sequence: TGTGCCAGCAGTGGTCGAACAGGTGCATTTGAAGCTTTCTTT.

The sample holds many counts of this clone. This chain connects TRBV7-9 to TRBJ2-2; perhaps TRBD1 as D (6 bases). The germline CDR1 and CDR2 sequences are SEHNR and FQNEAQ (reference sequence). Trimming removed 6 bases from V and 1 base from J, with 6 bases in between. The CDR3 is 13 amino acids. The CDR3 DNA follows: TGTGCCAGCAGAGGGGGGAACACCGGGGAGCTGTTTTTT. It encodes CASRGGNTGELFF.

The CDR3 DNA reads TGTGCCAGCAGGCCGAAACTAGCGGGGCTCTACGAGCAGTACTTC. Translation gives CASRPKLAGLYEQYF. The V and J genes are TRBV28 and TRBJ2-7; 10 bases agree with TRBD2. The CDR3 has 15 residues. The J segment lost 3 bases and the V segment lost 6 bases, leaving 8 bases of the junction unmatched. The germline CDR1 and CDR2 sequences are MDHEN and SYDVKM. Using reference TRBV28 and TRBJ2-7 for the parts outside the CDR3, the full variable domain is DVKVTQSSRYLVKRTGEKVFLECVQDMDHENMFWYRQDPGLGLRLIYFSYDVKMKEKGDIPEGYSVSREKKERFSLILESASTNQTSMYLCASRPKLAGLYEQYFGPGTRLTVT.

This chain connects TRBV29-1 to TRBJ1-2; D is possibly TRBD1 (5 bases). Per the germline V gene, CDR1 is SQVTM and CDR2 is ANQGSEA. This CDR3 has 14 amino acids. Trimming took 6 bases from V and 2 from J, leaving 16 bases between them. In DNA form, the CDR3 reads TGCAGCGTCGCCACCCGGGGGGTGAACTATGGCTACACCTTC. Protein sequence: CSVATRGVNYGYTF.

CDR3 DNA sequence: TGCGCCAGCAGCTTGGAGGGACAGTTCTACGAGCAGTACTTC. Translated, it gives CASSLEGQFYEQYF. V usage is TRBV5-1 and J usage is TRBJ2-7; 7 bases are a match to TRBD1. The CDR3 sequence is 14 residues long. Germline CDR1 reads SGHRS; CDR2 reads YFSETQ. V shed 0 bases and J 3 bases; nucleotides not matched to a gene: 3.

The rearrangement links TRBV6-5 to TRBJ1-2; D call uncertain. The V and J ends lost 11 bases and 0 bases respectively, with 13 bases between them. Germline CDR1 and CDR2: MNHEY and SVGAGI. The CDR3 has 13 amino acids. The CDR3 sequence: CAAARAANYGYTF. The CDR3 nucleotides read TGTGCCGCCGCGCGGGCAGCTAACTATGGCTACACCTTC.